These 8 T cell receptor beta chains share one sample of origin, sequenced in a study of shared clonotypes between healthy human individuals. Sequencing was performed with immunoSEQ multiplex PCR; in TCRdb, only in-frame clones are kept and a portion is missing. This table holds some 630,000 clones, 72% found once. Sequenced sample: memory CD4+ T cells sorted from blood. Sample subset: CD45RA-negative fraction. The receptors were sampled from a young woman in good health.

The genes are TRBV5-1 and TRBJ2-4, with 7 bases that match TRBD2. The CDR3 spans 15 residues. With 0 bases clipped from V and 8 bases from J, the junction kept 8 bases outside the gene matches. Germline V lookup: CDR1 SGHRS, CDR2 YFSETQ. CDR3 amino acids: CASSLAARERDIQYF. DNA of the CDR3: TGCGCCAGCAGCTTGGCCGCGCGGGAGAGGGACATTCAGTACTTC.

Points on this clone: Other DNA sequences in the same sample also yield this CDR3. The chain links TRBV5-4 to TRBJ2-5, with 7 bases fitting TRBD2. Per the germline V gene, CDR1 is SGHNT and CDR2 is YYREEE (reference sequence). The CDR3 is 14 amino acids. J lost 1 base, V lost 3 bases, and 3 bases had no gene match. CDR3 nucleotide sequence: TGTGCCAGCAGCTCCCCGGGAGGCCAAGAGACCCAGTACTTC. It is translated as CASSSPGGQETQYF.

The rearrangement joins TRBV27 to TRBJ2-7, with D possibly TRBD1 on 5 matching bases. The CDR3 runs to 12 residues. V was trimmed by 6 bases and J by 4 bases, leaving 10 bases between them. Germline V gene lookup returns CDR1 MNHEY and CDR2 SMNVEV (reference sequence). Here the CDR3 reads CASRGLGYEQYF. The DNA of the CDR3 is TGTGCCAGCAGGGGGCTTGGTTACGAGCAGTACTTC.

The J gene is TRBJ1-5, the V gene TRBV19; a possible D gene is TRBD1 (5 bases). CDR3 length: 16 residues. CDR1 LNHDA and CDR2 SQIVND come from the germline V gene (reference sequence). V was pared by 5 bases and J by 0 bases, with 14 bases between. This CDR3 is CASSGGGGNSNQPQHF. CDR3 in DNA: TGTGCCAGTAGTGGCGGGGGTGGAAATAGCAATCAGCCCCAGCATTTT. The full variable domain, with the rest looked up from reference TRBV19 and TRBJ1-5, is DGGITQSPKYLFRKEGQNVTLSCEQNLNHDAMYWYRQDPGQGLRLIYYSQIVNDFQKGDIAEGYSVSREKKESFPLTVTSAQKNPTAFYLCASSGGGGNSNQPQHFGDGTRLSIL.

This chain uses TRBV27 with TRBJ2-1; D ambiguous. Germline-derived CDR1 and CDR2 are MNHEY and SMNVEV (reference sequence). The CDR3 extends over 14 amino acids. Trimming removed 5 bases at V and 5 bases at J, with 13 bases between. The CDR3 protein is CASSRYPPDNEQFF. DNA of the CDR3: TGTGCCAGCAGTAGGTACCCACCTGACAATGAGCAGTTCTTC.

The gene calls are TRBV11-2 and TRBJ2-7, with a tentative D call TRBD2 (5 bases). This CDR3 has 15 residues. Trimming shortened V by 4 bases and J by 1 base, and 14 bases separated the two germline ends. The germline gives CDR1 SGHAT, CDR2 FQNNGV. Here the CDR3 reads CASSSGVGLSYEQYF. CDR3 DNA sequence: TGTGCCAGCAGCTCCGGGGTAGGGCTATCCTACGAGCAGTACTTC.

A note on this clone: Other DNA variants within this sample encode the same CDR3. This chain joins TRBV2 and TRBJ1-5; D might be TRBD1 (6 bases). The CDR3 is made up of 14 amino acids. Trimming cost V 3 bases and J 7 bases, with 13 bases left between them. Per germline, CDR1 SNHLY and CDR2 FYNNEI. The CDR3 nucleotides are TGTGCCAGCAGTGACGGGGGGGCTGGGCAGCCCCAGCATTTT. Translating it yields CASSDGGAGQPQHF.

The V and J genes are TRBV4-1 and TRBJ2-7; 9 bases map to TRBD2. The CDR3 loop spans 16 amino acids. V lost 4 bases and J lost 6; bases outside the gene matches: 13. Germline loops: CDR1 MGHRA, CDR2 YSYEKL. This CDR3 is CASSPGRGGRAREQYF. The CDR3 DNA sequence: TGCGCCAGCAGCCCTGGCCGGGGCGGGAGGGCCCGCGAGCAGTACTTC.